This paragraph reports one T cell receptor beta chain. The CDR3 spans 14 residues. The V end lost 1 base, the J end lost 7 bases, and 13 bases lay between the germline ends. Germline values: CDR1 SEHNR, CDR2 FQNEAQ (reference sequence). The sample comes from a study of T cell responses to AZD1222 COVID-19 vaccine. The protocol was immunoSEQ multiplex PCR, while the TCRdb copy is restricted to in-frame clones and leaves out a portion. Of approximately 80,000 clones in the sample, approximately 90% are singletons; the top ten hold about 5.7%. The clonotype was recovered from an adult in good health. This specimen consisted of peripheral blood, obtained on day 0 of AZD1222 vaccination. The V and J genes are TRBV7-9 and TRBJ1-2, with D possibly TRBD1 on 5 matching bases. CDR3 sequence (DNA): TGTGCCAGCAGCTTAGATTCAGGGAATCTTGGCTACACCTTC. Protein product: CASSLDSGNLGYTF.